This T cell receptor (beta chain) came from a study of technical replicates of blood from a handful of donors. Using immunoSEQ multiplex PCR, the repertoire was profiled, and TCRdb retains in-frame clones only, with some absent. The sample contains 65,000 to 95,000 clones, about 94% of which appear only once. The ends were cut back, 4 bases at V and 6 bases at J, with 13 bases in the middle. Per germline, CDR1 SGHTA and CDR2 FQGNSA. This CDR3 is 13 amino acids long. The rearrangement joins TRBV7-2 to TRBJ2-7, with D possibly matching TRBD1 (6 bases). Sequencing was carried out using T cells isolated from PBMCs. This sequence originates from a human donor in good health. CDR3 protein: CASSWTAPSEQYF. The CDR3 bases are TGTGCCAGCAGCTGGACAGCGCCGTCCGAGCAGTACTTC.